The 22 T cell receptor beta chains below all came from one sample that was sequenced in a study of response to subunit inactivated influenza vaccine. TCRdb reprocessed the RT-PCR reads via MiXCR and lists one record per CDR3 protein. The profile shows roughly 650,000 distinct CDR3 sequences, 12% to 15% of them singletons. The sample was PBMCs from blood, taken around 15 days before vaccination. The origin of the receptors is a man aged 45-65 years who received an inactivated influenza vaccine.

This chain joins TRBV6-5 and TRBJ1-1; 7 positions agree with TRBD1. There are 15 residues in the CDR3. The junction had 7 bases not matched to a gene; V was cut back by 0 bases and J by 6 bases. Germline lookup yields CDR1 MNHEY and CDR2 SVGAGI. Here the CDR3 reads CASSYSRDSGAEAFF. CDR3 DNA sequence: TGTGCCAGCAGTTACTCGAGGGACAGTGGCGCTGAAGCTTTCTTT.

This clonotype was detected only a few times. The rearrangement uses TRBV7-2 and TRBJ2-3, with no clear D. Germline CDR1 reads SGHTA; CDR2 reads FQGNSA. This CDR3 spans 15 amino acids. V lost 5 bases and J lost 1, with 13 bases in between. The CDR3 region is CASSRTFDGTDTQYF. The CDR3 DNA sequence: TGTGCCAGCAGCCGGACGTTCGACGGCACAGATACGCAGTATTTT.

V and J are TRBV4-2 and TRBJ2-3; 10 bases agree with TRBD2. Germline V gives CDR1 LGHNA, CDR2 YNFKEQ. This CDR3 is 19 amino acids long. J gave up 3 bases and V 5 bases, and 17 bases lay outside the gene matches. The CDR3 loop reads CASSDRGAGLAELTDTQYF. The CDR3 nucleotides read TGTGCCAGCAGCGACAGGGGCGCCGGACTAGCGGAGTTAACAGATACGCAGTATTTT.

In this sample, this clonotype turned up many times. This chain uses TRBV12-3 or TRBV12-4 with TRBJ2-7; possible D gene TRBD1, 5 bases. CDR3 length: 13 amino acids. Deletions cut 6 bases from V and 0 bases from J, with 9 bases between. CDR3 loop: CASSPQVSYEQYF. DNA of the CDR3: TGTGCCAGCAGCCCACAGGTCTCCTACGAGCAGTACTTC.

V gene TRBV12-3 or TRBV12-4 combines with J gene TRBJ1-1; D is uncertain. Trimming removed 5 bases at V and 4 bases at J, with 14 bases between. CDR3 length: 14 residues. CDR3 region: CASSLGLTGTEAFF. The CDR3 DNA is TGTGCCAGCAGTCTGGGTCTAACGGGCACTGAAGCTTTCTTT.

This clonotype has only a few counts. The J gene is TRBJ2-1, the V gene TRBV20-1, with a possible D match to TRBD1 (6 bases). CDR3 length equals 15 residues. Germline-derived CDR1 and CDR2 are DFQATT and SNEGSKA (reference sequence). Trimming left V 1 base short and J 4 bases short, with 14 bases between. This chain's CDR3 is CSARVVGTLYNEQFF. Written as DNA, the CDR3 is TGCAGTGCTAGAGTGGTCGGGACACTTTACAATGAGCAGTTCTTC.

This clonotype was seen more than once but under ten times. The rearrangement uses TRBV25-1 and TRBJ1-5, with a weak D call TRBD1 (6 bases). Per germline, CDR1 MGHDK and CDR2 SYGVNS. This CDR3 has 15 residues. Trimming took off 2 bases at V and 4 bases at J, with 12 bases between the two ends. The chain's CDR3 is CASSETGTLNQPQHF. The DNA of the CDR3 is TGTGCCAGCAGTGAAACTGGGACATTGAATCAGCCCCAGCATTTT.

CDR3 sequence (DNA): TGTGCCACCAGCAGAGTGGATACAGATACGCAGTATTTT. Protein: CATSRVDTDTQYF. This rearrangement joins TRBV15 to TRBJ2-3; D uncertain. Trimming removed 1 base from V and 3 bases from J, with 5 bases in between. The germline V gene has CDR1 LNHNV and CDR2 YYDKDF (reference sequence). This CDR3 spans 13 amino acids.

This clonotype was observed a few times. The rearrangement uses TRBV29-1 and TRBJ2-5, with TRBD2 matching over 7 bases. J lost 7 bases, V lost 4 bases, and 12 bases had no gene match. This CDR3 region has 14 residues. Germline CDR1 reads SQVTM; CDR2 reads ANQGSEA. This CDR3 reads CSVGPRDYPGTQYF. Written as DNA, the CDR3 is TGCAGCGTTGGTCCCAGGGACTACCCGGGGACCCAGTACTTC.

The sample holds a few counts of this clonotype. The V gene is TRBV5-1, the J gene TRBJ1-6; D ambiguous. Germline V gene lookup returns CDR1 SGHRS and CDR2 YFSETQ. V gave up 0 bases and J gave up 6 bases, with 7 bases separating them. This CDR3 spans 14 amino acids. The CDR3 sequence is CASSLAGLNSPLHF. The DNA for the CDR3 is TGCGCCAGCAGCTTGGCGGGCCTTAATTCACCCCTCCACTTT.

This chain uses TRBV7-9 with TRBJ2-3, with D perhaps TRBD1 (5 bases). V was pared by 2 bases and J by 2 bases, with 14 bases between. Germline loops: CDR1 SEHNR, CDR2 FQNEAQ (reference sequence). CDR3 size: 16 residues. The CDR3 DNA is TGTGCCAGCAGCTTACTGTTGGTAGGGGCCACAGATACGCAGTATTTT. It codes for CASSLLLVGATDTQYF.

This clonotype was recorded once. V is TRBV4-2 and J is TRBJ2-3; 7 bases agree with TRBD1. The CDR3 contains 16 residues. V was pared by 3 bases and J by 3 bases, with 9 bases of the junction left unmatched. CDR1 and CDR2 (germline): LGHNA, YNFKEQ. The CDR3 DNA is TGTGCCAGCAGCCAGAACAGACAGGGCGCGACAGATACGCAGTATTTT. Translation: CASSQNRQGATDTQYF.

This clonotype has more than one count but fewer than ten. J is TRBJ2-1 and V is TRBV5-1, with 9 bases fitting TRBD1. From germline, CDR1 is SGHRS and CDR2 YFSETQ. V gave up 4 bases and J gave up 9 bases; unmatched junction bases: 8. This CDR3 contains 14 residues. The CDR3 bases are TGCGCCAGCAGCGAGGGACAGGGAGCGGGTGAGCAGTTCTTC. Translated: CASSEGQGAGEQFF.

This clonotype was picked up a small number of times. CDR3 sequence (DNA): TGCAGTGCTAGAGACACGGGAAGCACTGAAGCTTTCTTT. Translated: CSARDTGSTEAFF. The chain is built from TRBV20-1 and TRBJ1-1; no reliable D call. Between the trimmed V and J ends, which lost 0 bases and 4 bases, there was a span of 9 bases. Germline-derived CDR1 and CDR2 are DFQATT and SNEGSKA (reference sequence). This CDR3 comprises 13 residues.

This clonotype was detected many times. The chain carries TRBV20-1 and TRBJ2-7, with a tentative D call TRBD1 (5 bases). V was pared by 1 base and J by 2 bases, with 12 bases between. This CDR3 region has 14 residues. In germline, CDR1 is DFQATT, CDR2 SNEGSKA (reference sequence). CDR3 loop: CSARGTFKAYEQYF. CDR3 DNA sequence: TGCAGTGCTAGAGGGACATTTAAAGCCTACGAGCAGTACTTC.

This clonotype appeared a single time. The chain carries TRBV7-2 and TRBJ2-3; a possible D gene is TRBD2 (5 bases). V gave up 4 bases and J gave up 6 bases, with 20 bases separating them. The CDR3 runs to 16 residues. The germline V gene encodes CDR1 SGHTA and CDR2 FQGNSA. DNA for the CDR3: TGTGCCAGCAGCTACCGGGGAGCTACCCAAATGGATACGCAGTATTTT. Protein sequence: CASSYRGATQMDTQYF.

The CDR3 region is CASSLEREQYF. The CDR3 coding sequence is TGCGCCAGCAGCTTGGAGAGAGAGCAGTACTTC. The chain carries TRBV5-1 and TRBJ2-7; D remains unclear. Between the trimmed V and J ends, which lost 0 bases and 7 bases, there was a span of 5 bases. The CDR3 has 11 residues. Germline V gene data show CDR1 as SGHRS and CDR2 as YFSETQ.

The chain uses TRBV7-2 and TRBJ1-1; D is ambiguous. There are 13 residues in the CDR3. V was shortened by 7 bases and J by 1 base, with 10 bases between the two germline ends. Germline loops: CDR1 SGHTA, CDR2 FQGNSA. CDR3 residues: CASTRTRNTEAFF. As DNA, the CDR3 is TGTGCCAGCACAAGAACAAGGAACACTGAAGCTTTCTTT.

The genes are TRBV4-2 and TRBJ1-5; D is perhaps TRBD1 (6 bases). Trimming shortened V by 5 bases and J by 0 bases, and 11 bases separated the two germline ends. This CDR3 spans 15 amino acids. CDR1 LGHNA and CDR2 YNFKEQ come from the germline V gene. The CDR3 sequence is CASSEGQYSNQPQHF. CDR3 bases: TGTGCCAGCAGCGAAGGACAGTATAGCAATCAGCCCCAGCATTTT.

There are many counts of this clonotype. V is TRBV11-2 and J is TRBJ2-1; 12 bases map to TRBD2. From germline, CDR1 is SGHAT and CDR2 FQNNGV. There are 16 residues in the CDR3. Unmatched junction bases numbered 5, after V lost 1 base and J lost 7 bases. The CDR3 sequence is CASSLAWTSGTNEQFF. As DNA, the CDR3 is TGTGCCAGCAGCTTAGCTTGGACTAGCGGGACGAATGAGCAGTTCTTC.

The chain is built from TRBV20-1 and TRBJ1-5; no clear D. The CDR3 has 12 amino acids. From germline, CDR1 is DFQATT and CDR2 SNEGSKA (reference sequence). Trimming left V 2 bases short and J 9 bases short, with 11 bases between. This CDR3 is CSARSPLGPQHF. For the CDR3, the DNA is TGCAGTGCTAGATCCCCTTTGGGGCCCCAGCATTTT.

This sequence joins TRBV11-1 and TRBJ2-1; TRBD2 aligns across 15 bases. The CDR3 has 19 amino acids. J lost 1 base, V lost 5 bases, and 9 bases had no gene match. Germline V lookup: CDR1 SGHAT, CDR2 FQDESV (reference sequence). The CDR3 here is CASSIGLAGGRISYNEQFF. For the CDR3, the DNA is TGTGCCAGCAGCATCGGACTAGCGGGAGGGCGTATTTCCTACAATGAGCAGTTCTTC.